This entry features one T cell receptor beta chain sequence. The data are from a study of T cells expressing NK-cell markers. At the level of the study: Of eight sequenced donors, seven were HCMV-seropositive and one HCMV-seronegative.

CDR1 and CDR2 from the germline V gene are SEHNR and FQNEAQ (reference sequence). The CDR3 consists of 15 residues. From the 5' RACE reads, TCRdb lists one entry per CDR3 protein and no DNA. In all, the sample yields 300,000 to 500,000 distinct CDR3 sequences. The V and J genes are TRBV7-9 and TRBJ2-7; TCRdb's assignment of TRBD2 cannot be checked, as there is no DNA. Material: blood T cells: a sorted CD56 or NKG2C T cell subset, CD4+ or CD8+ T cells, or bulk PBMC T cells (not recorded which). The TCR originated in a woman between 50 and 59 years old in good health. CDR3 loop: CASSLAQRPSYEQYF.